This T cell receptor (beta chain) emerged from a study of vaccination effects on CD4 cells after COVID-19. Remarks on this clone: Its specificity is unknown.

Peptide-pool stimulation followed by sequencing identified expanded antigen-specific CD4+ clonotypes in the ViraFEST assay. The authors isolated CD4+ T cells after approximately 9 days of culture. Each participant was given two doses of one vaccine (BNT162b2 or mRNA-1273). PBMC cultures contained 2 million or so cells per well, about 11 IU/ml IL-2 and 10 ug/ml peptides. The protocol was immunoSEQ multiplex PCR, while the TCRdb copy is restricted to in-frame clones and leaves out a portion. The sample has tens of thousands of clones, over 70% seen once; the top ten hold around 1.5%. V was cut by 4 bases and J by 4 bases, with 7 bases left in between. CDR3 length: 13 residues. Germline CDR1 LGHDT, CDR2 YNNKEL (reference sequence).

The sample here was CD4+ T cells from PBMCs cultured with HCoV-229E spike peptides, taken after COVID-19 vaccination. The V and J genes are TRBV3-1 (or the pseudogene TRBV3-2) and TRBJ1-4; D is unresolved. The clonotype originates from a human donor who received a COVID-19 vaccine. CDR3 amino acids: CASSLGVNEKLFF. The CDR3, as DNA: TGTGCCAGCAGCCTCGGCGTTAATGAAAAACTGTTTTTT.